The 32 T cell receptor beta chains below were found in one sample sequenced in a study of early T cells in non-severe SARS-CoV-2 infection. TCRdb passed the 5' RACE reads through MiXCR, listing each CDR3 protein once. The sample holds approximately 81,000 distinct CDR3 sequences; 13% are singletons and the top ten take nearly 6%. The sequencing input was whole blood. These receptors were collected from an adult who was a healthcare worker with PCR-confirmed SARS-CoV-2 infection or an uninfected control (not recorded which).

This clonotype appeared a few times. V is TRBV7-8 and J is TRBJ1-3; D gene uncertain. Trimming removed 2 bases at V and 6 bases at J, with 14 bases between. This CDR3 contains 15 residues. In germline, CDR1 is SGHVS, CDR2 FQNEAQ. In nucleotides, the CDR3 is TGTGCCAGCAGCTTACCGGACGGCGCTGAAAACACCATATATTTT. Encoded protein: CASSLPDGAENTIYF.

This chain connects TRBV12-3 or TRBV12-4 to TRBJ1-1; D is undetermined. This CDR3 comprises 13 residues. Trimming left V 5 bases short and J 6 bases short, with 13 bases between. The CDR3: CASSPGSPSEAFF. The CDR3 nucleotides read TGTGCCAGCAGTCCGGGTTCACCCTCTGAAGCTTTCTTT.

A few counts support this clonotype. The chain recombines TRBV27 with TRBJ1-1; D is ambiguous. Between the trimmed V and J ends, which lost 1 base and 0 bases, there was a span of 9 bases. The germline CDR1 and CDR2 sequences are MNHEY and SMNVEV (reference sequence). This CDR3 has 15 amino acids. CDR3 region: CASSLLTRLNTEAFF. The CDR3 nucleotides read TGTGCCAGCAGTTTATTGACACGGTTGAACACTGAAGCTTTCTTT.

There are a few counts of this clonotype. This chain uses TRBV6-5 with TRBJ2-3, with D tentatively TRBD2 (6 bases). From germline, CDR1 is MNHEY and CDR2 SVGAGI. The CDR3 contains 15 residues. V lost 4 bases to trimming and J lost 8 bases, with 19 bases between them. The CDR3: CASSSTAQPGGTQYF. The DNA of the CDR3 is TGTGCCAGCAGTTCGACCGCCCAGCCCGGGGGTACGCAGTATTTT.

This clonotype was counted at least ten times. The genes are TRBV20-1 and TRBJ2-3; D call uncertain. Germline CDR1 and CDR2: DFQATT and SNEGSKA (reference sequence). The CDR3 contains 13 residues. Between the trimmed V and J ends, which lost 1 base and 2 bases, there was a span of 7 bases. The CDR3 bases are TGCAGTGCTAGAGTTCCTATCACAGATACGCAGTATTTT. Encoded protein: CSARVPITDTQYF.

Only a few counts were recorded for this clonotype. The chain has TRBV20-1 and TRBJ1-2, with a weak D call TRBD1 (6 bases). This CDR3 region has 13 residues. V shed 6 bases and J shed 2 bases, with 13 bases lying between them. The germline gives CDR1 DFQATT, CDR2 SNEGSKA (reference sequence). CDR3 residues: CSAILTGNYGYTF. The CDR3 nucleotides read TGCAGTGCGATCTTGACAGGAAACTATGGCTACACCTTC.

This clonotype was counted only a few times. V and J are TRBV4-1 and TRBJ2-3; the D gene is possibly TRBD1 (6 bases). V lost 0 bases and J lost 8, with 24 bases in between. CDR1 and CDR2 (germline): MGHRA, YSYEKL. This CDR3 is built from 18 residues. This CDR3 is CASSQDWSGRFLGGTQYF. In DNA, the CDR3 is TGCGCCAGCAGCCAAGATTGGTCAGGGAGATTCCTAGGGGGTACGCAGTATTTT.

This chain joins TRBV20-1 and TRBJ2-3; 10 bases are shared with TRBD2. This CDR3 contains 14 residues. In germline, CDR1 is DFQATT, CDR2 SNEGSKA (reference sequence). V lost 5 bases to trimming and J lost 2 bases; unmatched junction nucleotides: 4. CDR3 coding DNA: TGCAGTGCTGCGAGCGGGGGGGCCACAGATACGCAGTATTTT. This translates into CSAASGGATDTQYF.

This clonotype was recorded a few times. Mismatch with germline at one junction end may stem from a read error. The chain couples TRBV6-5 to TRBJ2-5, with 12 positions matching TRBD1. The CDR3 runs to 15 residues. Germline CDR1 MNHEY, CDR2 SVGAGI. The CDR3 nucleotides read TGTGCCAGCAATCCCCGGGACAGGGGGCAAGGGACCCAGTACTTC. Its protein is CASNPRDRGQGTQYF.

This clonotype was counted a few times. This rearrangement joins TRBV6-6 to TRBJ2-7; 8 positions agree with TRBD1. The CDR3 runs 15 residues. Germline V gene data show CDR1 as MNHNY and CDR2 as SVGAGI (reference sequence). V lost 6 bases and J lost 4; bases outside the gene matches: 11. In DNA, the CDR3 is TGTGCCAGCAGCCAAACCCTCAACAGGGGGTACGAGCAGTACTTC. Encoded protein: CASSQTLNRGYEQYF.

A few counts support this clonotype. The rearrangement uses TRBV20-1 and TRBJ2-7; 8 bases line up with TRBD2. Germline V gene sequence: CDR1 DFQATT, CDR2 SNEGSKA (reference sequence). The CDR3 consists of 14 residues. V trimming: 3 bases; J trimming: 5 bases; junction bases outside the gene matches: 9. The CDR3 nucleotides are TGCAGTGCTAGGGCGGGGGGCCGTTTCCACGAGCAGTACTTC. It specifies CSARAGGRFHEQYF.

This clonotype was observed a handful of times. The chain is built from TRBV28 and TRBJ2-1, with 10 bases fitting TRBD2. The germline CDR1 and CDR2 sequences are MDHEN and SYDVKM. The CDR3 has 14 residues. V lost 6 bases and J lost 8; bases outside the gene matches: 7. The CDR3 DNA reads TGTGCCAGCAGAGATACTAGCGGGATATATGAGCAGTTCTTC. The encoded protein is CASRDTSGIYEQFF.

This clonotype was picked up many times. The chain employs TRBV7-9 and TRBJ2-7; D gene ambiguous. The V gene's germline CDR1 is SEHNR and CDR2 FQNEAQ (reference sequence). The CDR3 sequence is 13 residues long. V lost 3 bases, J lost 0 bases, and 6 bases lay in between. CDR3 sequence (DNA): TGTGCCAGCAGCTTCGGCGGCTCCTACGAGCAGTACTTC. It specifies CASSFGGSYEQYF.

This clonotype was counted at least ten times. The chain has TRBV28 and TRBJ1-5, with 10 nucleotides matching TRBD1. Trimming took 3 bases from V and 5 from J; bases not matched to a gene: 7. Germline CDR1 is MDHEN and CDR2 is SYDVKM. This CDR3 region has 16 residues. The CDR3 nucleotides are TGTGCCAGCAGTTTTCCCGACAGGGGGCATTATCAGCCCCAGCATTTT. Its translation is CASSFPDRGHYQPQHF. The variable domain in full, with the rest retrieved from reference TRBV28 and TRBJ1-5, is DVKVTQSSRYLVKRTGEKVFLECVQDMDHENMFWYRQDPGLGLRLIYFSYDVKMKEKGDIPEGYSVSREKKERFSLILESASTNQTSMYLCASSFPDRGHYQPQHFGDGTRLSIL.

The chain's CDR3 is CSIGTSSKGTEAFF. CDR3 in DNA: TGCAGTATAGGGACATCGAGTAAGGGCACTGAAGCTTTCTTT. The V and J genes are TRBV20-1 and TRBJ1-1; D is perhaps TRBD1 (6 bases). CDR3 length: 14 amino acids. In germline, CDR1 is DFQATT, CDR2 SNEGSKA (reference sequence). The V and J ends lost 8 bases and 4 bases respectively, with 20 bases between them.

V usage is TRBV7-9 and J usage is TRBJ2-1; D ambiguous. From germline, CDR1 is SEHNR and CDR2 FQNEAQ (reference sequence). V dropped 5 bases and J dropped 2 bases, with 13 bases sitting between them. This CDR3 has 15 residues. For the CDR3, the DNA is TGTGCCAGCAGCCTTGGACGGGCGCCCTACAATGAGCAGTTCTTC. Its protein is CASSLGRAPYNEQFF.

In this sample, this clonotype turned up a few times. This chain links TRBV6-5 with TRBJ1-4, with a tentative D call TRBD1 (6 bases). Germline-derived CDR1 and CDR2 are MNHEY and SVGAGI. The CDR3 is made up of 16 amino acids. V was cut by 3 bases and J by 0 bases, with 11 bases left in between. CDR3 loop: CASSYSGTTTNEKLFF. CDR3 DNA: TGTGCCAGCAGTTATTCCGGGACAACAACTAATGAAAAACTGTTTTTT.

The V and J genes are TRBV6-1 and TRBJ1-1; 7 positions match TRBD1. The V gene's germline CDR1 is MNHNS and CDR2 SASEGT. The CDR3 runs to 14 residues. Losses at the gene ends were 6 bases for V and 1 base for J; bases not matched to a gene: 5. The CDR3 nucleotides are TGTGCCAGCAGGAGGGGGCTGGCGAACACTGAAGCTTTCTTT. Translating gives CASRRGLANTEAFF.

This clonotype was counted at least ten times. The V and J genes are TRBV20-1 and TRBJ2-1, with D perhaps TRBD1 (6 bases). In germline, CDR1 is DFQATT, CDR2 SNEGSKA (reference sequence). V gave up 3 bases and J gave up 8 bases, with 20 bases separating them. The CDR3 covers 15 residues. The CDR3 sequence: CSARRPGTRGDEQFF. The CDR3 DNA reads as TGCAGTGCTAGGAGGCCAGGAACCAGGGGAGATGAGCAGTTCTTC.

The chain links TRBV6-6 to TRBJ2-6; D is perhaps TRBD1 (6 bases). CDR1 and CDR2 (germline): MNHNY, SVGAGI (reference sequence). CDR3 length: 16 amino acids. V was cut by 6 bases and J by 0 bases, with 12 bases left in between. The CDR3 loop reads CASSAGQHSGANVLTF. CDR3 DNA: TGTGCCAGCAGCGCCGGACAGCACTCTGGGGCCAACGTCCTGACTTTC.

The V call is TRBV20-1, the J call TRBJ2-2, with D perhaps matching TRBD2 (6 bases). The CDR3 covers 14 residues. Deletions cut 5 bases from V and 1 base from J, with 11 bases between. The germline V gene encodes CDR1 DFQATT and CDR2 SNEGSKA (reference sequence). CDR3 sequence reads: CSARWGENTGELFF. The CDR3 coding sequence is TGCAGTGCTCGATGGGGGGAGAACACCGGGGAGCTGTTTTTT.

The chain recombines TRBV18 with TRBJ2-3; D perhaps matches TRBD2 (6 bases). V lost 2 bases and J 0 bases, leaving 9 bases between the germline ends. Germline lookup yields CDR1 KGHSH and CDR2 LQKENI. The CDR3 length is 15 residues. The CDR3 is CASSPWRASTDTQYF. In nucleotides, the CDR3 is TGTGCCAGCTCACCATGGAGGGCCAGCACAGATACGCAGTATTTT.

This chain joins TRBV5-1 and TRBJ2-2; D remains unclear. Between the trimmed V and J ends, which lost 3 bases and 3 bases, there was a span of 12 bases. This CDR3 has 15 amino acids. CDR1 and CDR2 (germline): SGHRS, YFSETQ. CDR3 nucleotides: TGCGCCAGCAGCTCACAGACGGCGGACACCGGGGAGCTGTTTTTT. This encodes CASSSQTADTGELFF.

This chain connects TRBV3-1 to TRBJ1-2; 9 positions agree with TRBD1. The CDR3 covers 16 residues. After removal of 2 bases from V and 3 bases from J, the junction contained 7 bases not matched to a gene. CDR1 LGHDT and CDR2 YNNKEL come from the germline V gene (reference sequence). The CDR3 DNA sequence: TGTGCCAGCAGCCAAAGTTTGGGGGACAGGGACTATGGCTACACCTTC. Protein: CASSQSLGDRDYGYTF. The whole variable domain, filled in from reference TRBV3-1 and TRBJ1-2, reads DTAVSQTPKYLVTQMGNDKSIKCEQNLGHDTMYWYKQDSKKFLKIMFSYNNKELIINETVPNRFSPKSPDKAHLNLHINSLELGDSAVYFCASSQSLGDRDYGYTFGSGTRLTVV.

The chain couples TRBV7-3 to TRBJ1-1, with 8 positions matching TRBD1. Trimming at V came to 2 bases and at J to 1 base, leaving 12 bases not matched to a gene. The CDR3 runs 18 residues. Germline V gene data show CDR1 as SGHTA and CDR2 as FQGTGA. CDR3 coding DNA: TGTGCCAGCAGCTTAGAACGGACAGGGTTTAGATCGAACACTGAAGCTTTCTTT. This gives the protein CASSLERTGFRSNTEAFF.

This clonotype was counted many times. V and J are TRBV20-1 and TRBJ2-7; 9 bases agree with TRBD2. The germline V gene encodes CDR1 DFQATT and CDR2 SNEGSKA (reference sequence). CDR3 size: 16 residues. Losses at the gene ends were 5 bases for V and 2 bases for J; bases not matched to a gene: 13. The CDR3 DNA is TGCAGTGCTGGCGGGGGTAGCGGGAGCCTCCCCTACGAGCAGTACTTC. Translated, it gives CSAGGGSGSLPYEQYF.

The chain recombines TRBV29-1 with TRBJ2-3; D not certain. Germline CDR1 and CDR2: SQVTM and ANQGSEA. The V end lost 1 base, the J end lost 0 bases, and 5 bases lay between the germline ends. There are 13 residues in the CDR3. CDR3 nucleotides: TGCAGCGTTGAAGGTGGTAGCACAGATACGCAGTATTTT. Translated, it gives CSVEGGSTDTQYF.

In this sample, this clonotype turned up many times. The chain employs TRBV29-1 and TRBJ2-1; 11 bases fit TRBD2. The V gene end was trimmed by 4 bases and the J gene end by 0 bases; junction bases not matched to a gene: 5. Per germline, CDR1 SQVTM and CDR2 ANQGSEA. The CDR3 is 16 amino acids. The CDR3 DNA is TGCAGCGTTGGGAATAGCGGGAGGGCCTCCTACAATGAGCAGTTCTTC. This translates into CSVGNSGRASYNEQFF.

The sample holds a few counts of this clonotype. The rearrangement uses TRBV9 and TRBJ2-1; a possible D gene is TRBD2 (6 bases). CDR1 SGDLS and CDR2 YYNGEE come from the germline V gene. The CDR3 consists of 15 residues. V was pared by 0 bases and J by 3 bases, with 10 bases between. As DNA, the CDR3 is TGTGCCAGCAGCGTAGTTGGGACTTACTACAATGAGCAGTTCTTC. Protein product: CASSVVGTYYNEQFF.

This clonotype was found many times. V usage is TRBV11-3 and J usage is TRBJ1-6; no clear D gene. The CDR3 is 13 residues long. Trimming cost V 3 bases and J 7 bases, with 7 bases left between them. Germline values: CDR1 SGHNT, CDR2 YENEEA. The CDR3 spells CASSFNWNSPLHF. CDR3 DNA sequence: TGTGCCAGCAGCTTCAACTGGAATTCACCCCTCCACTTT.

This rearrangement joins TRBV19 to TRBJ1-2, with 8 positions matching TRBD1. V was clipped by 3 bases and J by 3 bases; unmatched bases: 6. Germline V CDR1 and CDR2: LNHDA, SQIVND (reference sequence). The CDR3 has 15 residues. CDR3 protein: CASSIADREYYGYTF. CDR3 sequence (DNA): TGTGCCAGTAGTATCGCGGACAGGGAATACTATGGCTACACCTTC.

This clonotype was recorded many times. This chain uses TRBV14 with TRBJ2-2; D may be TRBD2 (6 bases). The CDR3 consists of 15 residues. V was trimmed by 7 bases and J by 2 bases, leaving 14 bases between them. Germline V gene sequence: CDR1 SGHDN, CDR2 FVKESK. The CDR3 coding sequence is TGTGCCAGCAACGGGGGACTCCTTAACACCGGGGAGCTGTTTTTT. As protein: CASNGGLLNTGELFF.